What follows describes a single TCR beta chain. This clonotype was seen at least ten times. The specificity of this receptor is unknown. No base-level quality is on record; no much larger clone is a single base apart. The data stem from a study of early T cells in non-severe SARS-CoV-2 infection (dated by TCRdb to the early 2020s). In the study overall: TCR sequencing used bulk RNA from unsorted whole blood, so alpha and beta chains could not be paired.

The receptor library was made with 5' RACE. Reads for this sample came from a NextSeq 500. In the TCR library protocol, unique molecular identifiers were attached to individual cDNA molecules to correct for PCR bias and sequencing error. Both TCR alpha and beta chains were sequenced, and tight co-correlation was observed between alpha and beta sequence abundances in each sample. Per the original workflow: Decombinator V4 was used to perform V gene, J gene and CDR3 annotation of TCR sequences. TCRs were defined as expanded if a significant change between any two time points was detected under a Poisson model with p below 0.0001. Abundances of TCRs were expressed as counts per million after normalisation to the total number of TCRs sequenced in each sample. MAIT TCRs were defined by TRAV1-2 paired with TRAJ12, TRAJ20 or TRAJ33, and iNKT TCRs by TRAV10 paired with TRAJ18. VDJdb, accessed on 1 November 2021, was searched for TCRs annotated for CMV, EBV and SARS-CoV-2, and TCRs annotated for more than one antigen were excluded. Starting from the raw public reads, TCRdb applied fastp trimming at Q25, assembled clones with MiXCR and retained in-frame beta chains. For every CDR3 protein sequence, its rows merge into one entry that carries the most common genes and DNA. The V and J calls shown here were made by TCRdb, not taken from the authors' results. The sample records about 60,000 distinct CDR3 sequences, more than 9% of which are singletons. Of the sample, over 1% falls within the top ten clones.

What the research found in general, with its limitations: VDJdb matching was skewed toward anti-spike CD8 responses and likely underestimated virus-specific expansions by missing private and CD4 specificities.

Based on the germline V gene, the CDR1 and CDR2 sequences are ENHRY and SYGVKD. The germline ends are 8 bases apart after V is trimmed by 2 bases and J by 0 bases. From cysteine to phenylalanine, the CDR3 is 15 amino acids long. The only DNA kept is the CDR3, 45 bases in frame from the first base. The study was a case-control design nested within a healthcare worker cohort in London, UK, with weekly nasopharyngeal swab PCR tests and blood sampling. Between 23 and 31 March 2020, the week of the UK lockdown, healthcare workers were enrolled and then followed up weekly for as long as 16 weeks. Recombination joined TRBV10-3 with TRBJ1-5; a weak D assignment points to TRBD1 (5 bases agree). This receptor was identified in an adult who was a healthcare worker with PCR-confirmed SARS-CoV-2 infection or an uninfected control (not recorded which). Specimen: whole blood. The DNA is as follows: TGTGCCATCAGTGAGACCGGGGGTAGCAATCAGCCCCAGCATTTT. Its coded protein is CAISETGGSNQPQHF.